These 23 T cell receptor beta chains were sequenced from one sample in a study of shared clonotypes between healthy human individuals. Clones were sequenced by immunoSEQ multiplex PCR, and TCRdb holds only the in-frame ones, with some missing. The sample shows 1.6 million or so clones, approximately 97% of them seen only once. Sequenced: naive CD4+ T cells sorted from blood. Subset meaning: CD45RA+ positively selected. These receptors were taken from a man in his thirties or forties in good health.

The CDR3 is CSVESGVSAGYTF. The CDR3 nucleotides are TGCAGCGTTGAGTCGGGAGTTTCGGCTGGCTACACCTTC. V gene TRBV29-1 combines with J gene TRBJ1-2; D gene ambiguous. CDR3 size: 13 residues. The V end lost 3 bases, the J end lost 7 bases, and 15 bases lay between the germline ends. Germline CDR1 SQVTM, CDR2 ANQGSEA. Full variable domain (outside the CDR3, taken from reference TRBV29-1 and TRBJ1-2): SAVISQKPSRDICQRGTSLTIQCQVDSQVTMMFWYRQQPGQSLTLIATANQGSEATYESGFVIDKFPISRPNLTFSTLTVSNMSPEDSSIYLCSVESGVSAGYTFGSGTRLTVV.

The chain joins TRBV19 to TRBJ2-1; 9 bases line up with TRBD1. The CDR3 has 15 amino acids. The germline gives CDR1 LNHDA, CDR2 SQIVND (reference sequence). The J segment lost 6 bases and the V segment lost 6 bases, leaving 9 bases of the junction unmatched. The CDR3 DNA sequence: TGTGCCAGTAGCTCCGGCGGGACAGGGACCAATGAGCAGTTCTTC. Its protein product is CASSSGGTGTNEQFF.

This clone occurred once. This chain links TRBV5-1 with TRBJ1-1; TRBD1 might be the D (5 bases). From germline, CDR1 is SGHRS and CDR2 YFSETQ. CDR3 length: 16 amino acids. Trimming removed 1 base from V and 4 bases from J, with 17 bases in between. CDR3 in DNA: TGCGCCAGCAGCTTGACGGCAGGGAGGCGGGTCACTGAAGCTTTCTTT. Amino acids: CASSLTAGRRVTEAFF.

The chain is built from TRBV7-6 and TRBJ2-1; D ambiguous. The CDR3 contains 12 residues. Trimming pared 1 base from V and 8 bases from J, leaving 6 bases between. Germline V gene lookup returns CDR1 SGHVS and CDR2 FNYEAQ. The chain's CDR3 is CASSLGGYEQFF. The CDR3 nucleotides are TGTGCCAGCAGCTTAGGTGGCTATGAGCAGTTCTTC.

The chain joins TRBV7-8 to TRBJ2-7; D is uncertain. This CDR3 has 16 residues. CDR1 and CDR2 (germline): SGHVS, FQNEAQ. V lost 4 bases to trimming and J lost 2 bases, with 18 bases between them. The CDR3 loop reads CASSSYPPLAAYEQYF. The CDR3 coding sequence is TGTGCCAGCAGCTCATACCCCCCCCTGGCTGCCTACGAGCAGTACTTC.

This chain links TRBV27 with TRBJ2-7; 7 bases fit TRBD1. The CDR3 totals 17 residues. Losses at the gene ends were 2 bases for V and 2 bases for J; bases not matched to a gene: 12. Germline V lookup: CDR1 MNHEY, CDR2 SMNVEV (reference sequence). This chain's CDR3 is CASSLERRQGRTYEQYF. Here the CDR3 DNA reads TGTGCCAGCAGTTTAGAGAGACGACAGGGTAGAACCTACGAGCAGTACTTC.

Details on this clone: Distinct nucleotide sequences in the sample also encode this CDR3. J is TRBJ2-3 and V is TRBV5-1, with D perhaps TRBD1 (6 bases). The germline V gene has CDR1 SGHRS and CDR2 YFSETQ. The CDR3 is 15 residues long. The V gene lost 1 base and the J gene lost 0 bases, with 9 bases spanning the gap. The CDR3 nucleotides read TGCGCCAGCAGCTTGTCAGGGGCTAGCACAGATACGCAGTATTTT. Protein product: CASSLSGASTDTQYF.

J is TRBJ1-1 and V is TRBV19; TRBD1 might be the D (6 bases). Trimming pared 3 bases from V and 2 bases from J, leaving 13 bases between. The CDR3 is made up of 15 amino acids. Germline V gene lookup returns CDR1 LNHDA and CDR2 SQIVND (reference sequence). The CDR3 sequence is CASSMDRRRNTEAFF. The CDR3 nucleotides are TGTGCCAGTAGTATGGACAGAAGGAGAAACACTGAAGCTTTCTTT.

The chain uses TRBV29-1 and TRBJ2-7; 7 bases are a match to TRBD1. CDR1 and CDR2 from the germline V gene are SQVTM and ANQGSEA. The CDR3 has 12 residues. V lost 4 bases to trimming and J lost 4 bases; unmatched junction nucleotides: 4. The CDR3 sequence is CSVAVRGYEQYF. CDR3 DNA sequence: TGCAGCGTTGCGGTCAGGGGGTACGAGCAGTACTTC.

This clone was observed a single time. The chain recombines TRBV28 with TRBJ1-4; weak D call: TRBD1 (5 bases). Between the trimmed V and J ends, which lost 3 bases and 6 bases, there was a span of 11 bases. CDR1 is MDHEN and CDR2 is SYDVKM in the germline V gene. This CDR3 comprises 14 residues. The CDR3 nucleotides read TGTGCCAGCAGTTTCGCAGGGAGCTATGAAAAACTGTTTTTT. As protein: CASSFAGSYEKLFF.

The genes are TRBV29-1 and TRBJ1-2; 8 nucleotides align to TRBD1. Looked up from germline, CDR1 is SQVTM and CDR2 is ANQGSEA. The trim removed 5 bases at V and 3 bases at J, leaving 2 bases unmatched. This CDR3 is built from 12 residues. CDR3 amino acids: CSVTDRDYGYTF. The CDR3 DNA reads TGCAGCGTTACGGACAGGGACTATGGCTACACCTTC.

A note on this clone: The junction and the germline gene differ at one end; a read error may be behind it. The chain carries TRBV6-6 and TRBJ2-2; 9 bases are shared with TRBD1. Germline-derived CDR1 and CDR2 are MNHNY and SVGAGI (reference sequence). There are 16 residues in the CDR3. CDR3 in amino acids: CASSDSGTGWRGELFF. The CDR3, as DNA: TGTGCCAGCAGTGACTCCGGGACAGGGTGGCGCGGGGAGCTGTTTTTT.

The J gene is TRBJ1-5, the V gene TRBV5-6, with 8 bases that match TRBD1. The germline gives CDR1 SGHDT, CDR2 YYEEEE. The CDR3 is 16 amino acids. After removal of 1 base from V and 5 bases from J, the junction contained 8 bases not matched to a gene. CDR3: CASSLMVGQGDQPQHF. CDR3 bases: TGTGCCAGCAGCTTGATGGTAGGACAGGGAGATCAGCCCCAGCATTTT.

CDR3 bases: TGTGCCAGCAGTTCAGACAGGGCCTCCTACAATGAGCAGTTCTTC. The encoded protein is CASSSDRASYNEQFF. This chain uses TRBV27 with TRBJ2-1, with 7 positions matching TRBD1. The J segment lost 0 bases and the V segment lost 4 bases, leaving 3 bases of the junction unmatched. Germline V lookup: CDR1 MNHEY, CDR2 SMNVEV (reference sequence). The CDR3 loop spans 15 amino acids.

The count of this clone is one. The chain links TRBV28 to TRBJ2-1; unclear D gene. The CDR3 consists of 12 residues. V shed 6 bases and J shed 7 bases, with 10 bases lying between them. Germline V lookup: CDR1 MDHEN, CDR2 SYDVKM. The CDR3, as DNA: TGTGCCAGCAGGGTAGCCCCGAATGAGCAGTTCTTC. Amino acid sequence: CASRVAPNEQFF. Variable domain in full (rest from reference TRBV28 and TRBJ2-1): DVKVTQSSRYLVKRTGEKVFLECVQDMDHENMFWYRQDPGLGLRLIYFSYDVKMKEKGDIPEGYSVSREKKERFSLILESASTNQTSMYLCASRVAPNEQFFGPGTRLTVL.

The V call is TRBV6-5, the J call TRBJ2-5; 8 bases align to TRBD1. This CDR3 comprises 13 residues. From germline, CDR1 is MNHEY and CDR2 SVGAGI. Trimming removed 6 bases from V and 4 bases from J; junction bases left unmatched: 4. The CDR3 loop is CASRSTGGETQYF. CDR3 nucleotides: TGTGCCAGCAGATCCACAGGGGGAGAGACCCAGTACTTC.

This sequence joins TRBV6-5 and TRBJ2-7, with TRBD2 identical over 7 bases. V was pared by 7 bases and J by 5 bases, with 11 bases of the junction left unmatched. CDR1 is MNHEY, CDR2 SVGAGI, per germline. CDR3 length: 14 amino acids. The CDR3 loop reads CASNLRGLRNEQYF. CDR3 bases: TGTGCCAGCAACTTGCGGGGACTAAGAAACGAGCAGTACTTC.

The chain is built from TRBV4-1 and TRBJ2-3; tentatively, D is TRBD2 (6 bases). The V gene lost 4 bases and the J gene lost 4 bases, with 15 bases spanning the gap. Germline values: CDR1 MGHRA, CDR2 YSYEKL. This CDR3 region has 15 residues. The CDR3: CASSRAGPEADTQYF. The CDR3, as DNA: TGCGCCAGCAGCCGGGCGGGACCTGAAGCAGATACGCAGTATTTT.

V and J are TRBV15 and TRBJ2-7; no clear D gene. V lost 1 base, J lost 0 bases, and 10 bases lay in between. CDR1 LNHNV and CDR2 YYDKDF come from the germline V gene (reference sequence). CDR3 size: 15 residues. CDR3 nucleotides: TGTGCCACCAGCAGAGGAACGGCGGCCTCCTACGAGCAGTACTTC. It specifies CATSRGTAASYEQYF.

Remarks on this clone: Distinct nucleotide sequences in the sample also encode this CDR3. The CDR3 region is CASSLGSYNEQFF. The CDR3 nucleotides read TGTGCCAGCAGCTTGGGGTCCTACAATGAGCAGTTCTTC. The J gene is TRBJ2-1, the V gene TRBV7-9; no definite D call. Germline assignment: CDR1 SEHNR and CDR2 FQNEAQ (reference sequence). Trimming left V 3 bases short and J 1 base short, with 4 bases between. The CDR3 runs 13 residues.

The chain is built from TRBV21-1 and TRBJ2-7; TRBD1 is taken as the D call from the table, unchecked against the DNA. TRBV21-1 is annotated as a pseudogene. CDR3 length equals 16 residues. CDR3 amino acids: CASSKARAGGRNEQYF. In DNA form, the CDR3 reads TGTGCCAGCAGCAAAGCGAGGGCAGGGGGCAGGAACGAGCAGTACTTC.

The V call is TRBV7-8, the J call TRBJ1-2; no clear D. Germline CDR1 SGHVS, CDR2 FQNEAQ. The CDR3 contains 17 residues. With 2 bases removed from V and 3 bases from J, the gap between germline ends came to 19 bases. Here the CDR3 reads CASSLLGLGIKDYGYTF. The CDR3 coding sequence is TGTGCCAGCAGCTTACTCGGTTTGGGGATAAAGGACTATGGCTACACCTTC.

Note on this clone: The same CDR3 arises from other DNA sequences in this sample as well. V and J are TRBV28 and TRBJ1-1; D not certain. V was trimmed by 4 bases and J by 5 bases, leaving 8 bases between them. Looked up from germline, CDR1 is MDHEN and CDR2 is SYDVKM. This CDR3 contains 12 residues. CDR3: CASSSTATEAFF. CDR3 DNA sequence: TGTGCCAGCAGTTCAACAGCTACTGAAGCTTTCTTT.